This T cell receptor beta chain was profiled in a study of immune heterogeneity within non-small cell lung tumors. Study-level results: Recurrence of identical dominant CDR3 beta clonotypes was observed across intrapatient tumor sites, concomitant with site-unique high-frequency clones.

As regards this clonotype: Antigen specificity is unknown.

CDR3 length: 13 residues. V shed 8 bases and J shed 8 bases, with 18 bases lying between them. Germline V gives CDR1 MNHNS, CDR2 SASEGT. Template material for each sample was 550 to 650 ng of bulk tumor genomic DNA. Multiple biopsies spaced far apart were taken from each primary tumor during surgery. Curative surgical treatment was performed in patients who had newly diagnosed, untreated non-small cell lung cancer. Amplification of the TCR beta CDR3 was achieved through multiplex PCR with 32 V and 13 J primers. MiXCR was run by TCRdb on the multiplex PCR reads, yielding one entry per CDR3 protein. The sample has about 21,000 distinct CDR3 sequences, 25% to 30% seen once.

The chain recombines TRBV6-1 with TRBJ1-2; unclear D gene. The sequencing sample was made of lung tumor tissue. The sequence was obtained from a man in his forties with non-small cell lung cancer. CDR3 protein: CASGQVIPRGYTF. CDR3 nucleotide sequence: TGTGCCAGCGGGCAGGTTATTCCGAGGGGCTACACCTTC.